What follows are 11 T cell receptor beta chains derived from one specimen sequenced in a study of tumor and adjacent non-tumor tissue in lung cancer. A modified ARM-PCR protocol with three rounds of nested PCR amplified TCRbeta. TCRdb fed the multiplex PCR reads into MiXCR, producing one record per CDR3 protein. Seen here are about 80,000 distinct CDR3 sequences, around 77% observed once, and the top ten hold about 9.2%. No cell sorting was done before RNA was extracted from the tissue. Specimen: lung tumor tissue. These receptor sequences come from a woman aged 40 to 50 with non-small cell lung cancer.

As regards this clonotype: One junction end disagrees with the germline gene, perhaps due to a read error. This rearrangement joins TRBV7-2 to TRBJ2-3; tentative D call: TRBD2 (5 bases). There are 16 residues in the CDR3. Germline CDR1 SGHTA, CDR2 FQGNSA. DNA of the CDR3: TGTGCCAGCAGCGATCGGACTTCACTTATCACAGATACACAGTATTTT. Its translation is CASSDRTSLITDTQYF.

With regard to this clonotype: This clone may be a read error of a much larger clone one base away. The genes are TRBV20-1 and TRBJ2-1, with 8 bases matching TRBD2. Per germline, CDR1 DFQATT and CDR2 SNEGSKA (reference sequence). V shed 5 bases and J 4 bases; nucleotides not matched to a gene: 10. This CDR3 spans 15 amino acids. This CDR3 is CSAGKAGRGYNEQFF. The CDR3 region has the DNA TGCAGTGCTGGCAAAGCCGGGAGGGGTTACAATGAGCAGTTCTTC.

A word on this clonotype: Given a much more abundant clone one base away, this may be a read error. This rearrangement joins TRBV28 to TRBJ1-2, with D perhaps matching TRBD1 (5 bases). With 7 bases removed from V and 1 base from J, the gap between germline ends came to 10 bases. Germline V gene data show CDR1 as MDHEN and CDR2 as SYDVKM. CDR3 length: 13 amino acids. The CDR3 coding sequence is TGTGCCAGCAAATTCAGGGATAACTATGGCTACACCTTC. Translating gives CASKFRDNYGYTF.

The chain recombines TRBV11-2 with TRBJ2-3; TRBD1 matches at 7 bases. Trimming cost V 5 bases and J 1 base; bases outside gene matches: 6. The CDR3 covers 15 residues. Looked up from germline, CDR1 is SGHAT and CDR2 is FQNNGV. The CDR3 sequence is CASSTTGFRTDTQYF. The CDR3 DNA sequence: TGTGCCAGCAGCACGACAGGGTTTCGCACAGATACGCAGTATTTT.

On this clonotype itself: The junction departs from germline at one end; a sequencing error may be responsible. The rearrangement links TRBV7-8 to TRBJ1-6, with D unresolved. This CDR3 is 16 amino acids long. Germline CDR1 reads SGHVS; CDR2 reads FQNEAQ. The CDR3 loop is CASRLAEVRKNSALHF. The CDR3 DNA is TGTGCCAGCCGCTTAGCGGAAGTCAGGAAAAATTCGGCCCTCCACTTT.

This clonotype was recorded at least ten times. The chain links TRBV6-6 to TRBJ2-1, with a possible D match to TRBD2 (5 bases). The V gene lost 2 bases and the J gene lost 10 bases, with 6 bases spanning the gap. CDR1 is MNHNY, CDR2 SVGAGI, per germline (reference sequence). The CDR3 is 11 amino acids. The CDR3 DNA sequence: TGTGCCAGCAGTTACACGGGGGAGCAGTTCTTC. The encoded protein is CASSYTGEQFF.

The rearrangement joins TRBV11-2 to TRBJ2-3, with D perhaps matching TRBD1 (6 bases). CDR3 length equals 14 residues. In germline, CDR1 is SGHAT, CDR2 FQNNGV. V shed 7 bases and J shed 11 bases, with 22 bases lying between them. The CDR3 sequence: CASIRSGTDSMQYF. The CDR3, as DNA: TGTGCCAGCATCCGCTCTGGCACGGACAGTATGCAGTATTTT.

Concerning this clonotype: It may be a read error: a sequence one base away is much more abundant. The CDR3 DNA reads TGCGCCAGCAGCTTGGAACGGGAAGGAGGCGAGCAGTACTTC. Its protein product is CASSLEREGGEQYF. The V and J genes are TRBV5-1 and TRBJ2-7, with D possibly matching TRBD2 (5 bases). Germline assignment: CDR1 SGHRS and CDR2 YFSETQ. Trimming pared 0 bases from V and 6 bases from J, leaving 13 bases between. This CDR3 region has 14 residues.

This clonotype was recorded only once. Because the CDR3 is missing its conserved closing phenylalanine or tryptophan, this is likely a read error. The chain combines TRBV7-6 with TRBJ2-3; D is unresolved. CDR1 and CDR2 (germline): SGHVS, FNYEAQ. This CDR3 is built from 14 residues. V was trimmed by 2 bases and J by 1 base, leaving 7 bases between them. This chain's CDR3 is CASSLWVGTDTQYS. The DNA of the CDR3 is TGTGCCAGCAGCTTATGGGTAGGCACAGATACGCAGTATTCT.

This clonotype was seen repeatedly, ten times or more. The rearrangement joins TRBV5-1 to TRBJ2-3; D assignment may be TRBD1 or TRBD2 (5 bases each). The CDR3 length is 15 residues. The V end lost 2 bases, the J end lost 1 base, and 11 bases lay between the germline ends. Germline CDR1 reads SGHRS; CDR2 reads YFSETQ. CDR3 DNA sequence: TGCGCCAGCAGCTTCCGGGACCGCGGCACAGATACGCAGTATTTT. This translates into CASSFRDRGTDTQYF.

Note on this clonotype: The junction departs from germline at one end; a sequencing error may be responsible. The rearrangement links TRBV6-5 to TRBJ2-3, with D unresolved. Germline CDR1 reads MNHEY; CDR2 reads SVGAGI. The CDR3 is 12 amino acids. CDR3 in DNA: TGTGCCAGCGGTTACTCTGCAGATACGCGGTATTTT. Translation: CASGYSADTRYF.